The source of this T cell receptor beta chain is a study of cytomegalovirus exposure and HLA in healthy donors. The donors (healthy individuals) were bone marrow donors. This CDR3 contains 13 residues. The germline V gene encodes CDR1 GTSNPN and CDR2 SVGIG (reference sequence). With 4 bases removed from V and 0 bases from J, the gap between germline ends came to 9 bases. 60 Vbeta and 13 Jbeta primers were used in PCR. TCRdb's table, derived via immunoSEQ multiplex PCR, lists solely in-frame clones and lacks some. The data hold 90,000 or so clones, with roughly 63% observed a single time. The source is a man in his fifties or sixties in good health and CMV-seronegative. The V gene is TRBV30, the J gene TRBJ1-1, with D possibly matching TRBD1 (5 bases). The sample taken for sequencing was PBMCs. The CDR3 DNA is TGTGCCTGGACTTGGGGGGTGAACACTGAAGCTTTCTTT. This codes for CAWTWGVNTEAFF. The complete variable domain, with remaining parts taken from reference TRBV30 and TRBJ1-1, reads SQTIHQWPATLVQPVGSPLSLECTVEGTSNPNLYWYRQAAGRGLQLLFYSVGIGQISSEVPQNLSASRPQDRQFILSSKKLLLSDSGFYLCAWTWGVNTEAFFGQGTRLTVV.